These 22 T cell receptor beta chains were sequenced from one sample in a study of blood T cells in healthy people across ages. Primed by a sample-barcoded 5' primer and a J-beta primer mix, a second PCR proceeded for 7 to 11 cycles. MiXCR was run by TCRdb on the 5' RACE reads, yielding one entry per CDR3 protein. This sample yields 1.5 million to 2 million distinct CDR3 sequences, of which about 50% are seen a single time; around 2.1% belongs to the top ten. Sequencing was performed on blood. Receptors were obtained from a woman between 40 and 50 years old in good health.

V is TRBV12-3 or TRBV12-4 and J is TRBJ1-2, with D perhaps matching TRBD1 (5 bases). The CDR3 contains 16 residues. V lost 2 bases to trimming and J lost 3 bases, with 16 bases between them. DNA for the CDR3: TGTGCCAGCAGTTTACGCGTAGGCAGGGCCTACTATGGCTACACCTTC. Protein sequence: CASSLRVGRAYYGYTF.

V usage is TRBV7-9 and J usage is TRBJ2-5; 7 nucleotides agree with TRBD1. The DNA end lines up better with TRBJ2-7; the J call may be wrong. Germline loops: CDR1 SEHNR, CDR2 FQNEAQ (reference sequence). The CDR3 loop spans 14 amino acids. CDR3 residues: CASNQRDRTYEQYF. The CDR3 region has the DNA TGTGCCAGCAACCAACGGGACAGAACCTACGAGCAGTACTTC.

The chain is built from TRBV24-1 and TRBJ1-2; a weak D match, TRBD1 (6 bases). The germline V gene has CDR1 KGHDR and CDR2 SFDVKD. This CDR3 has 15 amino acids. Trimming shortened V by 0 bases and J by 8 bases, and 15 bases separated the two germline ends. CDR3 DNA sequence: TGTGCCACCAGTGATTTGAAAGGGACCCAGGGGGGCTACACCTTC. Translated: CATSDLKGTQGGYTF.

This chain joins TRBV20-1 and TRBJ2-5, with D perhaps TRBD2 (7 bases). The V gene's germline CDR1 is DFQATT and CDR2 SNEGSKA (reference sequence). V was clipped by 0 bases and J by 7 bases, with 21 bases between them. The length of the CDR3 is 16 residues. CDR3 loop: CSARDPTGGRKGTQYF. The CDR3 region has the DNA TGCAGTGCTAGAGACCCGACCGGGGGGCGGAAGGGGACCCAGTACTTC.

The V call is TRBV28, the J call TRBJ1-2; 8 nucleotides agree with TRBD1. After removal of 2 bases from V and 2 bases from J, the junction contained 7 bases not matched to a gene. This CDR3 spans 16 amino acids. Germline assignment: CDR1 MDHEN and CDR2 SYDVKM. The DNA of the CDR3 is TGTGCCAGCAGTTTAATAGGACAGGGACCCAACTATGGCTACACCTTC. Translation gives CASSLIGQGPNYGYTF.

The V call is TRBV6-4, the J call TRBJ2-7; D ambiguous. The CDR3 loop spans 15 amino acids. The V and J ends lost 0 bases and 1 base respectively, with 10 bases between them. In germline, CDR1 is MRHNA, CDR2 SNTAGT. The DNA for the CDR3 is TGTGCCAGCAGTGACTCCTCAGACGATTCCTACGAGCAGTACTTC. As protein: CASSDSSDDSYEQYF.

In its sample, this clonotype was seen a few times. The J gene is TRBJ2-3, the V gene TRBV6-2 or TRBV6-3; possible D gene TRBD2, 5 bases. V lost 3 bases and J 2 bases, leaving 12 bases between the germline ends. CDR3 length equals 15 residues. Per germline, CDR1 MNHEY and CDR2 SVGEGT. The CDR3 region is CASSYSSENTDTQYF. The CDR3 DNA reads TGTGCCAGCAGTTATAGTAGCGAGAACACAGATACGCAGTATTTT.

The genes are TRBV20-1 and TRBJ1-5; D is ambiguous. The CDR3 length is 14 residues. Between the trimmed V and J ends, which lost 1 base and 0 bases, there was a span of 7 bases. Germline CDR1 reads DFQATT; CDR2 reads SNEGSKA (reference sequence). The CDR3 region is CSARGQDSNQPQHF. DNA of the CDR3: TGCAGTGCTAGAGGGCAGGATAGCAATCAGCCCCAGCATTTT.

The genes are TRBV10-3 and TRBJ2-3; TRBD2 aligns across 8 bases. Germline CDR1 and CDR2: ENHRY and SYGVKD. V lost 3 bases and J lost 2; bases outside the gene matches: 7. There are 16 residues in the CDR3. The CDR3 protein is CAISDESGGDTDTQYF. The CDR3, as DNA: TGTGCCATCAGTGATGAAAGCGGGGGAGACACAGATACGCAGTATTTT.

The chain couples TRBV19 to TRBJ2-4; D might be TRBD2 (6 bases). The J call could be wrong; TRBJ2-7 is a better fit for the DNA end. The CDR3 length is 12 residues. Per the germline V gene, CDR1 is LNHDA and CDR2 is SQIVND (reference sequence). This chain's CDR3 is CASSTRLDEQYF. DNA for the CDR3: TGTGCCAGTAGTACACGACTAGACGAGCAGTACTTC.

The table lists this clonotype with a count of one. The CDR3 here is CAMQPGGAADTQYF. CDR3 DNA: TGTGCCATGCAGCCCGGGGGGGCGGCGGATACGCAGTATTTT. This chain uses TRBV7-2 with TRBJ2-3; 8 positions match TRBD2. There are 14 residues in the CDR3. The J segment lost 6 bases and the V segment lost 10 bases, leaving 12 bases of the junction unmatched. Germline V lookup: CDR1 SGHTA, CDR2 FQGNSA.

The sample holds a few counts of this clonotype. The rearrangement joins TRBV21-1 to TRBJ2-4; TRBD2 is taken as the D call from the table, unchecked against the DNA. TRBV21-1 constitutes a pseudogene. The CDR3 sequence is 19 residues long. CDR3 nucleotide sequence: TGTGCCAGCAGCAAAGTAGAGGTAGACTCCCAGGCTAGCCTAAACATTCAGTACTTC. Translated: CASSKVEVDSQASLNIQYF.

This clonotype showed up just a few times. This chain links TRBV4-3 with TRBJ1-2; the D is unclear. The CDR3 totals 15 residues. Germline V gene sequence: CDR1 LGHNA, CDR2 YSLEER. Trimming pared 0 bases from V and 4 bases from J, leaving 12 bases between. The CDR3 here is CASSQDLSTAYGYTF. The CDR3 DNA reads as TGCGCCAGCAGCCAAGATTTATCCACGGCCTATGGCTACACCTTC.

This clonotype was seen only a few times. The chain carries TRBV24-1 and TRBJ2-1, with 12 positions matching TRBD2. V was pared by 7 bases and J by 9 bases, with 6 bases of the junction left unmatched. The CDR3 length is 14 residues. In germline, CDR1 is KGHDR, CDR2 SFDVKD. In DNA, the CDR3 is TGTGCCACCAGGGAGACTAGCGGGGGTGGTGAGCAGTTCTTC. This translates into CATRETSGGGEQFF.

The genes are TRBV5-1 and TRBJ2-5; tentatively, D is TRBD2 (6 bases). CDR3 length: 13 residues. V was cut by 2 bases and J by 7 bases, with 12 bases left in between. Germline V gives CDR1 SGHRS, CDR2 YFSETQ. In nucleotides, the CDR3 is TGCGCCAGCAGCTTCCGGAGGGACGCGACCCAGTACTTC. It specifies CASSFRRDATQYF. Combining the CDR3 with reference TRBV5-1 and TRBJ2-5 gives the whole variable domain KAGVTQTPRYLIKTRGQQVTLSCSPISGHRSVSWYQQTPGQGLQFLFEYFSETQRNKGNFPGRFSGRQFSNSRSEMNVSTLELGDSALYLCASSFRRDATQYFGPGTRLLVL.

This clonotype showed up just a few times. The chain joins TRBV10-3 to TRBJ2-1; maybe TRBD1 (5 bases). CDR1 and CDR2 from the germline V gene are ENHRY and SYGVKD. CDR3 length equals 14 residues. Trimming took 2 bases from V and 6 from J, leaving 11 bases between them. The CDR3 is CAISEPVQGNEQFF. As DNA, the CDR3 is TGTGCCATCAGTGAGCCTGTGCAGGGCAATGAGCAGTTCTTC.

The chain is built from TRBV20-1 and TRBJ2-1; D is unresolved. The CDR3 totals 11 residues. CDR1 and CDR2 (germline): DFQATT, SNEGSKA (reference sequence). The V and J ends lost 3 bases and 5 bases respectively, with 5 bases between them. This CDR3 is CSASNHNEQFF. CDR3 bases: TGCAGTGCTAGTAACCACAATGAGCAGTTCTTC.

V usage is TRBV10-2 and J usage is TRBJ2-5, with D perhaps TRBD1 or TRBD2 (5 bases each). V lost 3 bases, J lost 4 bases, and 21 bases lay in between. CDR3 length: 17 amino acids. Germline V gene data show CDR1 as WSHSY and CDR2 as SAAADI. DNA for the CDR3: TGCGCCAGCAGTGACAGTTTGTCGGCAGGGAGCCGAGAGACCCAGTACTTC. Encoded protein: CASSDSLSAGSRETQYF.

V is TRBV9 and J is TRBJ2-1; 9 positions match TRBD1. J was trimmed by 5 bases and V by 1 base; bases with no gene match: 10. This CDR3 spans 17 amino acids. Germline lookup yields CDR1 SGDLS and CDR2 YYNGEE. Here the CDR3 reads CASSVMGQGLGDNEQFF. The CDR3 DNA sequence: TGTGCCAGCAGCGTAATGGGACAGGGATTAGGGGACAATGAGCAGTTCTTC.

The chain has TRBV3-1 and TRBJ2-4; D perhaps matches TRBD1 (5 bases). CDR3 length: 13 amino acids. Germline assignment: CDR1 LGHDT and CDR2 YNNKEL (reference sequence). V dropped 6 bases and J dropped 5 bases, with 11 bases sitting between them. The CDR3 DNA follows: TGTGCCAGCAGGGCTGGGGCAGAAAACATTCAGTACTTC. Its protein product is CASRAGAENIQYF.

A word on this clonotype: One junction end disagrees with the germline gene, perhaps due to a read error. This chain joins TRBV24-1 and TRBJ2-1, with 10 bases that match TRBD1. The germline gives CDR1 KGHDR, CDR2 SFDVKD. CDR3 length: 15 residues. The CDR3 nucleotides read TGTGCCACCAATGATTCAGGACAGGGGGGGAATGAGCAGTTCTTC. Translating gives CATNDSGQGGNEQFF.

In this sample, this clonotype turned up a few times. The chain is built from TRBV5-1 and TRBJ2-4, with TRBD2 matching over 10 bases. The CDR3 is made up of 18 amino acids. The V and J ends lost 4 bases and 5 bases, in that order; junction bases with no gene match: 15. CDR1 is SGHRS and CDR2 is YFSETQ in the germline V gene. CDR3 sequence (DNA): TGCGCCAGCAGCCGGTCAGGTAGCGGGGGGCCCCTCCAAAACATTCAGTACTTC. Its protein product is CASSRSGSGGPLQNIQYF.